Listed below are T cell receptor beta chains from one sample, sequenced in a study of shared clonotypes between healthy human individuals. Generated by immunoSEQ multiplex PCR, the TCRdb table keeps only in-frame clones and is missing some. This sample has some 2,500,000 clones; 80% to 95% occur once, and the top ten carry about 0.34%. Sequencing used naive CD4+ T cells from PBMCs. The receptors come from a man in his late teens or twenties in good health. Some clones in this sample may be carry-over from other donors' samples. Both conserved end residues are part of each CDR3. Fields, in order: CDR3 length, V gene, clone size, D gene, CDR3 protein. The D gene is left open where the match is weak. A clone size is listed for some rows: how often the clone was seen (once, few, many), or a class if it is expanded.

12,TRBV2,once,TRBD2,CASSGRADEQFF
14,TRBV7-9,.,.,CASSLEGTSYEQYF
15,TRBV6-5,.,.,CASTSHRGSYNEQFF
14,TRBV2,.,.,CASRPTDSNQPQHF
16,TRBV28,.,TRBD2,CASSSGTSGRADTQYF
15,TRBV2,.,TRBD1,CASSEWGQNQETQYF
17,TRBV27,.,TRBD2,CASTSPGLAGGTDTQYF
18,TRBV4-1,once,TRBD2,CASSQGVTSGDGSYEQYF
17,TRBV9,.,TRBD2,CASSPRLAGQTYNEQFF
13,TRBV7-2,once,.,CASSYRGESGAFF
15,TRBV7-9,.,.,CASSLGRGPYNEQFF
15,TRBV7-3,.,.,CASSPGPVTLNEQFF
13,TRBV28,.,.,CASSFREGQPQHF
16,TRBV9,.,.,CASSVSVFSGANVLTF
15,TRBV5-1,.,.,CASSPEGGRTDTQYF
14,TRBV6-5,once,.,CASSYKGGAYEQYF
19,TRBV28,.,TRBD2,CASSSWTSGRSQISYEQYF
13,TRBV6-5,.,.,CASGPYGNYGYTF
16,TRBV28,.,.,CASSPLRGREGYEQYF
15,TRBV6-1,.,TRBD1,CASSAPGQGPYEQYF
13,TRBV30,.,TRBD2,CASTSEPTYEQYF
17,TRBV5-6,.,TRBD1,CASSQVRTGRSNYGYTF
11,TRBV5-1,few,.,CASSLSDTQYF
16,TRBV2,.,.,CASSNPPGRRLGELFF
16,TRBV29-1,.,.,CSVVFWVDRARNEQFF
15,TRBV7-6,.,.,CASSLGRTEQETQYF
15,TRBV5-6,.,.,CASSLTGTYNYEQYF
15,TRBV4-1,.,TRBD1,CASSLRDSVSDTQYF
13,TRBV7-9,.,.,CASSLGYSPGQFF
13,TRBV28,.,.,CASSLRPNYGYTF
14,TRBV2,once,.,CASSDSRGTDTQYF
15,TRBV19,.,.,CASSIARRGTDTQYF
17,TRBV4-1,once,TRBD2,CASSQRRTSGNTGELFF
15,TRBV28,.,.,CASSTGYLETDTQYF
16,TRBV28,.,.,CASSPTPGTRDYEQYF
11,TRBV5-4,.,.,CASSGGNEQFF
13,TRBV6-4,.,.,CASSDSGGETQYF
14,TRBV6-5,.,.,CASSYSGIDTEAFF
14,TRBV5-1,.,.,CASSLIPGGYGYTF
16,TRBV5-5,.,TRBD2,CASSGDPGLAGLEQYF
13,TRBV30,.,TRBD1,CAWNRQGTYGYTF